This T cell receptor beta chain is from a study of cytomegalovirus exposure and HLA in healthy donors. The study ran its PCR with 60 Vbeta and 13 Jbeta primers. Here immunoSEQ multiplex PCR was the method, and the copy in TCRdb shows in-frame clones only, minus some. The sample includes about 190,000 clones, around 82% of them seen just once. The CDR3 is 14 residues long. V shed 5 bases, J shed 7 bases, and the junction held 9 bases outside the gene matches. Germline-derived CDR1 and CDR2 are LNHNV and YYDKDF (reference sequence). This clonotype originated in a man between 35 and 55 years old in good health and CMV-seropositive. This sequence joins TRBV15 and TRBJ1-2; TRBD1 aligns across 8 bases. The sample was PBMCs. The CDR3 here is CATSPGRGLSGYTF. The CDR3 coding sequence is TGTGCCACCAGCCCGGGCAGGGGGCTGAGTGGCTACACCTTC.